One and the same sample provided the 12 T cell receptor beta chains below, sequenced in a study of Ad26.COV2.S vaccination and SARS-CoV-2 variants. Sequencing was performed with immunoSEQ multiplex PCR; in TCRdb, only in-frame clones are kept and a portion is missing. The table records about 440,000 clones, about nine tenths of them present only once. Treatment: over 15 received Ad26.COV2.S at low or high dose, single or two shots; five or six received placebo; per-sample allocation not given. Specimens were obtained on day 63 following the first vaccine or placebo injection. This specimen consisted of peripheral blood, obtained in a trial of Ad26.COV2.S vaccine versus placebo. Every receptor here comes from a person between 18 and 65 years old who received the Ad26.COV2.S COVID-19 vaccine or a placebo.

The rearrangement uses TRBV5-6 and TRBJ1-3; D is unresolved. Germline CDR1 reads SGHDT; CDR2 reads YYEEEE. Trimming left V 0 bases short and J 4 bases short, with 8 bases between. The CDR3 contains 14 residues. The DNA for the CDR3 is TGTGCCAGCAGCTTGGCGCGGTCGGGAAACACCATATATTTT. Translated: CASSLARSGNTIYF.

This chain connects TRBV5-5 to TRBJ2-6, with 10 bases matching TRBD2. CDR3 length: 19 residues. CDR1 is SGHKS, CDR2 YYEKEE, per germline (reference sequence). Trimming cost V 1 base and J 3 bases; bases outside gene matches: 10. The CDR3 bases are TGTGCCAGCAGCTTGAGTGCTAGCGGGAGCAGTTATGGGGCCAACGTCCTGACTTTC. Its translation is CASSLSASGSSYGANVLTF.

The chain couples TRBV6-2 or TRBV6-3 to TRBJ1-1; D is unclear. CDR1 MNHEY and CDR2 SVGEGT come from the germline V gene. This CDR3 comprises 13 residues. V lost 6 bases and J lost 1, with 9 bases in between. DNA for the CDR3: TGTGCCAGCAGCCTGAGGGCGAACACTGAAGCTTTCTTT. This sequence encodes CASSLRANTEAFF.

This chain links TRBV2 with TRBJ2-5; 8 bases align to TRBD1. Per the germline V gene, CDR1 is SNHLY and CDR2 is FYNNEI. The CDR3 consists of 14 residues. The J segment lost 5 bases and the V segment lost 7 bases, leaving 9 bases of the junction unmatched. CDR3 sequence reads: CASTRQGKLETQYF. As DNA, the CDR3 is TGTGCCAGCACCAGACAGGGGAAGTTGGAGACCCAGTACTTC.

V is TRBV27 and J is TRBJ2-7; possible D gene TRBD1, 6 bases. The CDR3 runs to 15 residues. CDR1 and CDR2 from the germline V gene are MNHEY and SMNVEV (reference sequence). With 5 bases removed from V and 4 bases from J, the gap between germline ends came to 18 bases. CDR3 region: CASSPTGTRGYEQYF. CDR3 bases: TGTGCCAGCAGTCCCACCGGGACAAGGGGATACGAGCAGTACTTC.

This chain joins TRBV6-4 and TRBJ2-2; tentative D call: TRBD2 (6 bases). V shed 6 bases and J shed 3 bases, with 26 bases lying between them. Germline V lookup: CDR1 MRHNA, CDR2 SNTAGT. This CDR3 has 19 residues. The CDR3 sequence: CASRRDSHPVGPYTGELFF. CDR3 in DNA: TGTGCCAGCAGAAGGGACTCACACCCGGTGGGACCGTACACCGGGGAGCTGTTTTTT.

This clone was picked up a small number of times. This specimen includes other DNA sequences encoding the same CDR3. This sequence joins TRBV11-2 and TRBJ2-5; D not certain. This CDR3 contains 14 residues. Trimming took off 6 bases at V and 5 bases at J, with 16 bases between the two ends. Germline V CDR1 and CDR2: SGHAT, FQNNGV. The CDR3 loop is CASRPPKGGETQYF. In nucleotides, the CDR3 is TGTGCCAGCAGACCCCCGAAGGGTGGGGAGACCCAGTACTTC.

The chain carries TRBV6-1 and TRBJ1-5, with a possible D match to TRBD1 (6 bases). V shed 4 bases and J shed 0 bases, with 13 bases lying between them. The CDR3 is made up of 16 amino acids. The V gene's germline CDR1 is MNHNS and CDR2 SASEGT. The CDR3 sequence: CASSAWTDYSNQPQHF. CDR3 coding DNA: TGTGCCAGCAGTGCCTGGACAGATTATAGCAATCAGCCCCAGCATTTT.

The V gene is TRBV5-1, the J gene TRBJ2-1; 12 bases match TRBD2. The CDR3 length is 16 residues. Per germline, CDR1 SGHRS and CDR2 YFSETQ. Germline trimming cut 3 bases from V and 4 bases from J; bases unmatched to any gene: 5. CDR3 residues: CASSSWTSGEYNEQFF. In DNA, the CDR3 is TGCGCCAGCAGCTCCTGGACTAGCGGGGAGTACAATGAGCAGTTCTTC.

Note on this clone: This specimen includes other DNA sequences encoding the same CDR3. The genes are TRBV10-3 and TRBJ1-2, with TRBD1 matching 10 bases. CDR1 and CDR2 (germline): ENHRY, SYGVKD. V trimming: 6 bases; J trimming: 6 bases; junction bases outside the gene matches: 4. The CDR3 spans 13 residues. CDR3 coding DNA: TGTGCCATCAGCGGGACAGGGGCAAATGGCTACACCTTC. Translated: CAISGTGANGYTF.

This clone was seen a handful of times. The rearrangement joins TRBV5-8 to TRBJ1-2; D unclear. The CDR3 spans 17 residues. The germline V gene encodes CDR1 SGHTS and CDR2 YDEGEE. The ends were cut back, 4 bases at V and 0 bases at J, with 19 bases in the middle. CDR3 bases: TGTGCCAGCAGCCCGAAACGCTCAGCCCGCCCTAACTATGGCTACACCTTC. As protein: CASSPKRSARPNYGYTF.

This clone was seen once. V gene TRBV3-1 (or the pseudogene TRBV3-2) combines with J gene TRBJ2-3; perhaps TRBD2 as D (5 bases). This CDR3 has 17 amino acids. Germline CDR1 reads LGHDT; CDR2 reads YNNKEL (reference sequence). V was shortened by 0 bases and J by 0 bases, with 13 bases between the two germline ends. This CDR3 is CASSQEGGRTSTDTQYF. In DNA form, the CDR3 reads TGTGCCAGCAGCCAAGAAGGAGGACGTACTAGCACAGATACGCAGTATTTT.